These 23 T cell receptor beta chains were sequenced from one sample in a study of T-cell reconstitution after alpha-beta-depleted transplantation in children (dated by TCRdb to about 2016). The library was generated by PCR. Sequencing used an Illumina HiSeq 2500. TCR library preparation used molecular barcoding, with unique molecular identifiers applied to normalize quantification of the TCRbeta repertoire. TCRdb took the public reads, trimmed them with fastp at Q25, ran MiXCR for clone calling and kept in-frame beta chains. Every CDR3 protein is listed once, alongside the most common genes and DNA of its rows. The sample yields 450,000 to 500,000 distinct CDR3 sequences; about 12% were counted once. Clones ranked in the top ten supply less than 6.5% of the sample. The sample was PBMCs from the stem cell graft donor, taken from the stem cell graft. The receptors here all came from a human donor who donated a stem cell graft to a child with combined immunodeficiency.

This clonotype was seen more than once but under ten times. V gene TRBV30 combines with J gene TRBJ1-2; 7 bases map to TRBD1. The germline V gene encodes CDR1 GTSNPN and CDR2 SVGIG (reference sequence). Trimming at V came to 3 bases and at J to 3 bases, leaving 4 bases not matched to a gene. This CDR3 has 13 residues. Here the CDR3 reads CAWSDREDYGYTF. DNA for the CDR3: TGTGCCTGGAGCGACAGGGAAGACTATGGCTACACCTTC. Combining the CDR3 with reference TRBV30 and TRBJ1-2 gives the whole variable domain SQTIHQWPATLVQPVGSPLSLECTVEGTSNPNLYWYRQAAGRGLQLLFYSVGIGQISSEVPQNLSASRPQDRQFILSSKKLLLSDSGFYLCAWSDREDYGYTFGSGTRLTVV.

This sequence joins TRBV6-2 or TRBV6-3 and TRBJ2-7, with no clear D. Trimming took 6 bases from V and 8 from J, leaving 11 bases between them. Germline V gene lookup returns CDR1 MNHEY and CDR2 SVGEGT. The length of the CDR3 is 11 residues. CDR3 in DNA: TGTGCCAGCAGCTTCCGTTTGCAGCAGTACTTC. Translation: CASSFRLQQYF.

The CDR3 region has the DNA TGTGCCAGCAGCCCTTGGGGGGGGGGCATTAGCACTGAAGCTTTCTTT. Translated: CASSPWGGGISTEAFF. The V gene is TRBV9, the J gene TRBJ1-1; possible D gene TRBD1, 6 bases. The CDR3 extends over 16 amino acids. Germline lookup yields CDR1 SGDLS and CDR2 YYNGEE. V dropped 4 bases and J dropped 4 bases, with 20 bases sitting between them.

This clonotype was seen a few times. The V gene is TRBV29-1, the J gene TRBJ2-7, with TRBD1 matching 8 bases. The V segment lost 7 bases and the J segment 2 bases; nucleotides outside the gene matches: 10. The CDR3 length is 14 residues. Looked up from germline, CDR1 is SQVTM and CDR2 is ANQGSEA. Here the CDR3 DNA reads TGCAGCGGTTTGGACAGGGTACCCCCCTACGAGCAGTACTTC. It encodes CSGLDRVPPYEQYF.

This clonotype was detected many times. The gene calls are TRBV20-1 and TRBJ2-1, with 9 positions matching TRBD2. The CDR3 loop spans 14 amino acids. The junction had 12 bases not matched to a gene; V was cut back by 5 bases and J by 10 bases. From germline, CDR1 is DFQATT and CDR2 SNEGSKA (reference sequence). CDR3 region: CSAPPRRGGLEQFF. In nucleotides, the CDR3 is TGCAGTGCTCCACCAAGGCGGGGGGGCTTGGAGCAGTTCTTC.

Details on this clonotype: A junction end diverges from the germline sequence, so it may reflect a read error. DNA of the CDR3: TGTGCCAGCAGCCCCTCCACAGGGGCCTACAATGGGCAGTTCTTC. Its protein is CASSPSTGAYNGQFF. The chain is built from TRBV7-6 and TRBJ2-1; 7 bases agree with TRBD1. The CDR3 runs to 15 residues. CDR1 is SGHVS and CDR2 is FNYEAQ in the germline V gene.

This clonotype has only a few counts. The V call is TRBV13, the J call TRBJ2-3, with unresolved D. Germline assignment: CDR1 PRHDT and CDR2 FYEKMQ (reference sequence). The CDR3 is 13 amino acids. V was shortened by 9 bases and J by 6 bases, with 16 bases between the two germline ends. In nucleotides, the CDR3 is TGTGCCAGTCAGGTAGGGCGGAGTGATACGCAGTATTTT. This codes for CASQVGRSDTQYF.

CDR3 protein: CASSLFQGAVNTEAFF. Here the CDR3 DNA reads TGTGCCAGCAGTTTATTCCAGGGGGCTGTGAACACTGAAGCTTTCTTT. V usage is TRBV12-3 or TRBV12-4 and J usage is TRBJ1-1; 8 bases match TRBD1. The CDR3 is made up of 16 amino acids. With 2 bases clipped from V and 0 bases from J, the junction kept 5 bases outside the gene matches.

This clonotype was seen many times. The CDR3 DNA is TGTGCCAGCAGCTTGCGGGAGGGCCGGATTTACGAGCAGTACTTC. Translating it yields CASSLREGRIYEQYF. J is TRBJ2-7 and V is TRBV7-8; 9 positions agree with TRBD2. The germline gives CDR1 SGHVS, CDR2 FQNEAQ. V was clipped by 3 bases and J by 4 bases; unmatched bases: 7. CDR3 length: 15 amino acids.

This clonotype was recorded many times. The rearrangement uses TRBV20-1 and TRBJ2-7, with a weak D call TRBD2 (5 bases). CDR3 length: 13 residues. V gave up 3 bases and J gave up 3 bases, with 12 bases separating them. Per germline, CDR1 DFQATT and CDR2 SNEGSKA (reference sequence). For the CDR3, the DNA is TGCAGTGCTAGTTCTAGCTGGGGCTACGAGCAGTACTTC. This translates into CSASSSWGYEQYF.

This clonotype occurred many times. One junction end disagrees with the germline gene, perhaps due to a read error. The V and J genes are TRBV12-3 or TRBV12-4 and TRBJ2-2, with 8 bases aligning to TRBD1. The CDR3 extends over 15 amino acids. The CDR3 spells CASRLGTGNTGELFF. In nucleotides, the CDR3 is TGTGCCAGCAGATTAGGGACAGGGAACACCGGGGAGCTGTTTTTT.

This clonotype has more than one count but fewer than ten. The chain links TRBV16 to TRBJ2-5, with 8 bases lining up with TRBD1. Germline V lookup: CDR1 KGHSY, CDR2 FQNENV. The CDR3 spans 15 residues. V lost 0 bases and J lost 5; bases outside the gene matches: 5. CDR3 region: CASSQSPGGSETQYF. The CDR3 DNA follows: TGTGCCAGCAGCCAATCCCCAGGGGGCTCGGAGACCCAGTACTTC. Drawing the rest from reference TRBV16 and TRBJ2-5, the complete variable domain is GEEVAQTPKHLVRGEGQKAKLYCAPIKGHSYVFWYQQVLKNEFKFLISFQNENVFDETGMPKERFSAKCLPNSPCSLEIQATKLEDSAVYFCASSQSPGGSETQYFGPGTRLLVL.

This clonotype came up a few times. The chain recombines TRBV15 with TRBJ2-3; TRBD2 matches at 8 bases. The V gene end was trimmed by 1 base and the J gene end by 0 bases; junction bases not matched to a gene: 0. The V gene's germline CDR1 is LNHNV and CDR2 YYDKDF (reference sequence). The CDR3 runs to 15 residues. CDR3 nucleotide sequence: TGTGCCACCAGCAGAGGCGGGGGGAGCACAGATACGCAGTATTTT. Translated: CATSRGGGSTDTQYF.

This clonotype has a count of ten or more. The chain combines TRBV6-2 or TRBV6-3 with TRBJ2-1; tentatively, D is TRBD1 (6 bases). V dropped 4 bases and J dropped 4 bases, with 14 bases sitting between them. The CDR3 contains 15 residues. From germline, CDR1 is MNHEY and CDR2 SVGEGT. CDR3 in amino acids: CASSSDGQSYNEQFF. In nucleotides, the CDR3 is TGTGCCAGCAGTTCCGATGGACAGTCATACAATGAGCAGTTCTTC.

The rearrangement joins TRBV7-6 to TRBJ2-1; D remains ambiguous. CDR1 is SGHVS, CDR2 FNYEAQ, per germline. This CDR3 comprises 17 residues. V was trimmed by 5 bases and J by 0 bases, leaving 17 bases between them. The CDR3 reads CASSPRLLGSSYNEQFF. The CDR3 DNA reads TGTGCCAGCAGCCCACGGCTTTTAGGTTCCTCCTACAATGAGCAGTTCTTC.

The chain links TRBV15 to TRBJ2-1, with D perhaps assigned TRBD1 or TRBD2 (5 bases each). V shed 6 bases and J shed 7 bases, with 19 bases lying between them. This CDR3 has 15 amino acids. The germline gives CDR1 LNHNV, CDR2 YYDKDF (reference sequence). DNA of the CDR3: TGTGCCACCAGGAAAGGGACCGGTCCGAGTAATGAGCAGTTCTTC. This encodes CATRKGTGPSNEQFF.

This clonotype has just a few counts. V and J are TRBV5-1 and TRBJ2-1; D is perhaps TRBD1 or TRBD2 (6 bases each). Trimming shortened V by 0 bases and J by 5 bases, and 18 bases separated the two germline ends. Germline CDR1 and CDR2: SGHRS and YFSETQ. The CDR3 is 17 residues long. CDR3 residues: CASSLEIGGPGNNEQFF. CDR3 bases: TGCGCCAGCAGCTTGGAGATTGGGGGGCCCGGCAACAATGAGCAGTTCTTC.

This clonotype has a single count. One end of the junction fails to match germline, which may point to a read error. The chain carries TRBV29-1 and TRBJ1-3; D is uncertain. Germline CDR1 SQVTM, CDR2 ANQGSEA. The CDR3 contains 16 residues. CDR3 loop: CSVEEFGRTSGNAIYF. The DNA for the CDR3 is TGCAGCGTTGAAGAATTCGGCAGGACCTCTGGAAACGCCATATATTTT.

This clonotype was counted a few times. The DNA of the CDR3 is TGTGCCAGCAGAAATGGGGGTGGCGGCACTGAAGCTTTCTTT. This gives the protein CASRNGGGGTEAFF. V gene TRBV12-3 or TRBV12-4 combines with J gene TRBJ1-1, with a weak D call TRBD1 (5 bases). V was pared by 6 bases and J by 4 bases, with 15 bases between. This CDR3 is 14 amino acids long.

This clonotype was picked up a small number of times. V gene TRBV27 combines with J gene TRBJ1-5; 7 bases agree with TRBD1. This CDR3 comprises 14 residues. Unmatched junction bases numbered 5, after V lost 4 bases and J lost 5 bases. The germline CDR1 and CDR2 sequences are MNHEY and SMNVEV (reference sequence). CDR3: CASSSTGSDQPQHF. CDR3 sequence (DNA): TGTGCCAGCAGTTCGACAGGGTCGGATCAGCCCCAGCATTTT.

V is TRBV5-1 and J is TRBJ2-3; 13 bases are shared with TRBD2. J gave up 0 bases and V 4 bases, and 8 bases lay outside the gene matches. CDR1 is SGHRS and CDR2 is YFSETQ in the germline V gene. This CDR3 is built from 18 residues. The chain's CDR3 is CASSAPGTSGESTDTQYF. CDR3 bases: TGCGCCAGCAGCGCTCCCGGGACTAGCGGGGAAAGCACAGATACGCAGTATTTT.

A remark on this clonotype: This clone may be a read error of a much larger clone one base away. The CDR3, as DNA: TGCAGCGTTGAAGACAGGGGCTCCTACAATGAGCAGGTCTTC. This encodes CSVEDRGSYNEQVF. V usage is TRBV29-1 and J usage is TRBJ2-1, with a tentative D call TRBD1 (6 bases). This CDR3 is 14 amino acids long. Germline V gives CDR1 SQVTM, CDR2 ANQGSEA.

CDR3 sequence (DNA): TGCGCCAGCAGCTTGGCCCCGACAATTCAAGAGACCCAGTACTTC. Protein product: CASSLAPTIQETQYF. The rearrangement joins TRBV5-1 to TRBJ2-5; the D is unclear. The V end lost 0 bases, the J end lost 2 bases, and 11 bases lay between the germline ends. CDR1 is SGHRS and CDR2 is YFSETQ in the germline V gene. The CDR3 consists of 15 residues.